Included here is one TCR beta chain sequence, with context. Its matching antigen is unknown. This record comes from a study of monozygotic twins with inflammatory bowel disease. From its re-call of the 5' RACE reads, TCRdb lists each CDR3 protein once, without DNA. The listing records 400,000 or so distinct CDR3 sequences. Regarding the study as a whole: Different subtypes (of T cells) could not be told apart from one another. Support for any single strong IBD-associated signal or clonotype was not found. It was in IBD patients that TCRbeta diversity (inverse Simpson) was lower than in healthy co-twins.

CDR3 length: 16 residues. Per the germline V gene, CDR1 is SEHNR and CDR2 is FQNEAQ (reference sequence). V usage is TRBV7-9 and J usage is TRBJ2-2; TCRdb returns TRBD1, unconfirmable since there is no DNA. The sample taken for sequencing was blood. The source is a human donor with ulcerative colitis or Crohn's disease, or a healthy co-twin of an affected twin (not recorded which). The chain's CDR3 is CASSLALSGTAGELFF.